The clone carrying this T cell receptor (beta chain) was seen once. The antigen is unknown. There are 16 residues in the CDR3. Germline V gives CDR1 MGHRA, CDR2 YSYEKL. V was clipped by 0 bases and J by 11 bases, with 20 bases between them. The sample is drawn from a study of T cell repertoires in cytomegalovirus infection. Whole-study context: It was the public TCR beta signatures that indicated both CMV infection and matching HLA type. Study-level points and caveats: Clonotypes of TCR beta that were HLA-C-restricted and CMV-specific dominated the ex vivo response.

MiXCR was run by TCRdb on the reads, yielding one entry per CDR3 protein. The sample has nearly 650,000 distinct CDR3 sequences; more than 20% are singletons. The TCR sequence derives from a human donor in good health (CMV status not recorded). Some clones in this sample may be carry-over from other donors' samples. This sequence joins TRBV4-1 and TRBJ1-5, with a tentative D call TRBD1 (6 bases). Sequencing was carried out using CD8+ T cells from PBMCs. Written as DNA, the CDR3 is TGCGCCAGCAGCCAAGACGCCCCACAGGGCCATGTGTCCCAGCATTTT. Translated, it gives CASSQDAPQGHVSQHF.